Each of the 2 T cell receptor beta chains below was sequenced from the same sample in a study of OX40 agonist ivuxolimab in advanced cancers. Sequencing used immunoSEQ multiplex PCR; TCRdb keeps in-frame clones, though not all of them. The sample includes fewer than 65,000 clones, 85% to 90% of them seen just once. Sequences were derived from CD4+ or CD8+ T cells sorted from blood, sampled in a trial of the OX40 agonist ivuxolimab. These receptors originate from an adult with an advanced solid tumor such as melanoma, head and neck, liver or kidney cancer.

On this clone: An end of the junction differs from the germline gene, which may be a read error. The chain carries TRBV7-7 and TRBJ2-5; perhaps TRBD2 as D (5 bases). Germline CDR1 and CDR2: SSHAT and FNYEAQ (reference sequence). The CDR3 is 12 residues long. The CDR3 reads CASSPLDLAQYF. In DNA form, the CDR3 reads TGTGCTAGCAGCCCTTTGGACTTAGCCCAGTACTTC.

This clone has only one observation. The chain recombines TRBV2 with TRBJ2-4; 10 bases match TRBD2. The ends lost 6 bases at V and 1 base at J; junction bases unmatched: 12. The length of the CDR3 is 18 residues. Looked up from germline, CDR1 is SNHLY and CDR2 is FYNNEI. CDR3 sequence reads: CASSSGTSVSTAKNIQYF. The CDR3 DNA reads TGTGCCAGCAGCTCCGGGACTAGCGTATCGACTGCCAAAAACATTCAGTACTTC.